These T cell receptor beta chains were read from a single sample in a study of Graves' ophthalmopathy and Graves' hyperthyroidism. TCRdb re-called the multiplex PCR reads through MiXCR, storing one row per CDR3 protein. The sample lists 500,000 to 700,000 distinct CDR3 sequences; roughly 20% were seen once. The specimen was peripheral blood. Receptor source: a woman aged 18-30 years with stable Graves' hyperthyroidism. Some clones in this sample may be carry-over from other donors' samples. Each CDR3 is given with its conserved first and last residue. A D gene is named only where the DNA matches it firmly. Only part of the rows carry a size: once, few, many, or a class if the clone is expanded.

>15|TRBV20-1|TRBD1|.|TRBJ2-7
TGCAGTGCTAGGAGTTCGGGGACAGGGGTCTACGAGCAGTACTTC
CSARSSGTGVYEQYF
>12|TRBV12-3/TRBV12-4|.|many|TRBJ1-3
TGTGCCAGCAAATGGGACCTAAACACCATATATTTT
CASKWDLNTIYF
>16|TRBV5-1|TRBD1|many|TRBJ1-1
TGCGCCAGCAGCACCCGGGACAGGAACATGAACACTGAAGCTTTCTTT
CASSTRDRNMNTEAFF
>17|TRBV12-3/TRBV12-4|TRBD1|.|TRBJ2-5
TGTGCCAGCAGTTTAGGGTGGGGACCCTCAGGGGGAGAGACCCAGTACTTC
CASSLGWGPSGGETQYF
>14|TRBV6-2/TRBV6-3|.|.|TRBJ2-5
TGTGCCAGCAGTTACGTACAGTTTGGAGAGACCCAGTACTTC
CASSYVQFGETQYF
>15|TRBV7-3|TRBD2|many|TRBJ2-7
TGTGCCAGCAGCGTTACTAGCGGGGCCTCCTACGAGCAGTACTTC
CASSVTSGASYEQYF
>15|TRBV20-1|TRBD1|many|TRBJ1-5
TGCAGTGCTAGAGGGACAGGGGTTCGGCCTCAGCCCCAGCATTTT
CSARGTGVRPQPQHF
>17|TRBV11-2|TRBD1|once|TRBJ1-2
TGTGCCAGCAGCTCGACAGGGGTGTCCGGGAGTAACTATGGCTACACCTTC
CASSSTGVSGSNYGYTF
>12|TRBV7-2|.|many|TRBJ2-2
TGTGCCAGCAGCCTGAATAGCGGGGAGCTGTTTTTT
CASSLNSGELFF
>14|TRBV11-3|TRBD1|.|TRBJ1-1
TGTGCCAGCAGCTTAGCAGGGGGCATAACTGAAGCTTTCTTT
CASSLAGGITEAFF
>14|TRBV20-1|TRBD1|many|TRBJ1-2
TGCAGTGCTAGATCCGGACAGGGGGAAGGTGGCTACACCTTC
CSARSGQGEGGYTF
>16|TRBV11-2|.|many|TRBJ1-1
TGTGCCAGCAGCTTAGATCCTACTGGGAGGAACACTGAAGCTTCCTTT
CASSLDPTGRNTEASF
>14|TRBV4-1|.|many|TRBJ1-5
TGCGCCAGCAGCCAATTGAGCCTGGAGCAGCCCCAGCATTTT
CASSQLSLEQPQHF
>14|TRBV20-1|TRBD1|many|TRBJ1-6
TGCAGTGCTAGAGAGGACAGGGGTTATTCACCCCTCCACTTT
CSAREDRGYSPLHF
>16|TRBV6-2/TRBV6-3|.|many|TRBJ1-5
TGTGCCAGCAGACCCGACAGGAGCGATAGCAATCAGCCCCAGCATTTT
CASRPDRSDSNQPQHF
>12|TRBV20-1|.|.|TRBJ1-5
TGCAGTGCTTGGGCAGGGGATCAGCCCCAGCATTTT
CSAWAGDQPQHF
>15|TRBV27|.|many|TRBJ1-1
TGTGCCAGCAGTTTATCGGGGACGTATAGTACTGAAGCTTTCTTT
CASSLSGTYSTEAFF
>13|TRBV18|.|few|TRBJ2-7
TGTGCCAGCTCACCACAACTAGCCAACGAGCAGTACTTC
CASSPQLANEQYF
>12|TRBV19|TRBD1|many|TRBJ1-6
TGTGCCAGTAGAGACAGGGACACACCCCTCCACTTT
CASRDRDTPLHF
>17|TRBV6-1|TRBD2|few|TRBJ2-7
TGTGCCAGCACTCGCGCCTGGCGGGGGAGGAAATTCTACGAGCAGTACTTC
CASTRAWRGRKFYEQYF
>11|TRBV12-3/TRBV12-4|.|many|TRBJ1-2
TGTGCCAGCTCAGGTCCGCGAGGCTACACCTTC
CASSGPRGYTF
>13|TRBV10-3|.|once|TRBJ1-1
TGTGCCATCAGGGACAGTCTGAACACTGAATCTTTCTTT
CAIRDSLNTESFF
>17|TRBV20-1|TRBD1|many|TRBJ2-7
TGCAGTGCTAGAGAGTACACCCTCCGGGACAGCTCCTACGAGCAGTACTTC
CSAREYTLRDSSYEQYF
>18|TRBV28|TRBD1|many|TRBJ1-1
TGTGCCAGCAGTCCCGGTGGGCAGGGGGCGACTCGGAACACTGAAGCTTTCTTT
CASSPGGQGATRNTEAFF
>11|TRBV12-3/TRBV12-4|.|many|TRBJ2-3
TGTGCCAGCAGTTTTTTGGATACGCAGTATTTT
CASSFLDTQYF
>11|TRBV6-5|.|many|TRBJ1-1
TGTGCCAGCAGTTATGCGATGGAAGCTTTCTTT
CASSYAMEAFF
>15|TRBV5-1|.|many|TRBJ2-7
TGCGCCAGCAGCTTAGAGACAGGTGCGGGCTACGAGCAGTACTTC
CASSLETGAGYEQYF
>12|TRBV6-9|.|many|TRBJ2-7
TGTGCCAGCAGCTGGGCCCCCTACGAGCAGTACTTC
CASSWAPYEQYF
>14|TRBV4-1|.|.|TRBJ1-2
TGCGCCAGCAGCCAAGATAGAGGCAGCTATGGCTACACCTTC
CASSQDRGSYGYTF
>14|TRBV29-1|.|many|TRBJ1-1
TGCAGCGTTGAAGATCTGCAGGGGAACACTGAAGCTTTCTTT
CSVEDLQGNTEAFF
>13|TRBV6-1|.|.|TRBJ2-5
TGTGCCAGCTCGACGGGAGCGGAAGAGACCCAGTACTTC
CASSTGAEETQYF
>13|TRBV4-1|.|many|TRBJ1-2
TGCGCCAGCAGCCACCAGGGGAACTATGGCTACACCTTC
CASSHQGNYGYTF
>15|TRBV2|.|many|TRBJ1-1
TGTGCCAGCACCTCCGACGGGGGTATGAACACTGAAGCTTTCTTT
CASTSDGGMNTEAFF
>13|TRBV9|.|many|TRBJ2-5
TGTGCCAGCAGCGTAGAGACAGAAGAGACCCAGTACTTC
CASSVETEETQYF
>17|TRBV19|.|many|TRBJ1-3
TGTGCCAGTAGACTGGGAGGGAGAAGCACCTCTGGAAACACCATATATTTT
CASRLGGRSTSGNTIYF
>13|TRBV2|TRBD1|.|TRBJ1-1
TGTGCCAGCAGAGGCAGGGGGCTAGCTGAAGCTTTCTTT
CASRGRGLAEAFF